This T cell receptor beta chain was sequenced for a study of T cells in Graves' hyperthyroidism and ophthalmopathy. After removal of 0 bases from V and 5 bases from J, the junction contained 8 bases not matched to a gene. Germline V gene lookup returns CDR1 SGHNT and CDR2 YYREEE (reference sequence). This CDR3 contains 15 residues. This clonotype was recorded many times. It was RNA transcripts that yielded the amplified TCR beta CDR3 regions. TCR CDR3 regions were first amplified by RT-PCR with HTBI primers. TCRdb fed the multiplex PCR reads into MiXCR, producing one record per CDR3 protein. The table records about 400,000 distinct CDR3 sequences, more than 13% of them present only once. The PBMCs had their origin in 7.5 to 10 ml of fresh peripheral blood.

Sequencing input: blood. This clonotype was sampled from a man aged 50 to 60 with Graves' ophthalmopathy. The chain combines TRBV5-4 with TRBJ2-7, with 7 bases identical to TRBD2. This CDR3 reads CASSLVGGSRHEQYF. Here the CDR3 DNA reads TGTGCCAGCAGCTTGGTAGGCGGGAGCCGCCACGAGCAGTACTTC.